This passage covers 2 T cell receptor beta chains from one sample sequenced in a study of early T cells in non-severe SARS-CoV-2 infection. TCRdb redid the calling of the 5' RACE reads with MiXCR, one entry per CDR3 protein. The table records over 50,000 distinct CDR3 sequences, roughly a tenth of them present only once. The sample taken for sequencing was whole blood. The receptors come from an adult who was a healthcare worker with PCR-confirmed SARS-CoV-2 infection or an uninfected control (not recorded which).

The chain couples TRBV2 to TRBJ2-3; 11 bases are shared with TRBD2. V lost 8 bases to trimming and J lost 1 base; unmatched junction nucleotides: 11. The CDR3 sequence is 17 residues long. Germline V CDR1 and CDR2: SNHLY, FYNNEI. The DNA for the CDR3 is TGTGCCAGCGGACCTCAGATACTAGCGGGAGGCACAGATACGCAGTATTTT. It specifies CASGPQILAGGTDTQYF.

This clonotype showed up many times. This rearrangement joins TRBV19 to TRBJ1-5; 7 bases line up with TRBD1. Germline V gives CDR1 LNHDA, CDR2 SQIVND (reference sequence). This CDR3 region has 13 residues. The trim removed 9 bases at V and 4 bases at J, leaving 6 bases unmatched. The CDR3 sequence: CASRGQDNQPQHF. CDR3 in DNA: TGTGCCAGCCGAGGACAGGATAATCAGCCCCAGCATTTT.